This is a list of T cell receptor beta chains from one sample in a study of cytomegalovirus exposure and HLA in healthy donors. The table came from immunoSEQ multiplex PCR; TCRdb's copy has only in-frame clones and leaves some out. The table lists about 160,000 clones, 60% to 85% of them singletons, with around 3.1% in the top ten. What was sequenced was PBMCs. The receptors originated from a woman in her thirties or forties in good health and CMV-seronegative. The CDR3 runs from the conserved cysteine through the conserved F or W.

>TRBV11-2
CASTRGYSGNTIYF
>TRBV6-6
CASSARGGNSPLHF
>TRBV7-6
CASSSRQGQPQHF
>TRBV19
CASTPTGEDEKLFF
>TRBV5-6
CASSTRQGVYEQYF
>TRBV7-8
CASSPIPGQGSRVAGANVLTF
>TRBV18
CASMGRVDEQYF
>TRBV10-3
CAIKRGRDYGYTF
>TRBV4-1
CASSRGSGYNEQFF
>TRBV2
CASSGTGREKLFF
>TRBV7-8
CASSPGTGSTGELFF
>TRBV2
CASRGPSGTGGTNYGYTF
>TRBV4-1
CASSLVGGKGLAGGQQTQYF
>TRBV28
CASSPGTGEGGSPLHF